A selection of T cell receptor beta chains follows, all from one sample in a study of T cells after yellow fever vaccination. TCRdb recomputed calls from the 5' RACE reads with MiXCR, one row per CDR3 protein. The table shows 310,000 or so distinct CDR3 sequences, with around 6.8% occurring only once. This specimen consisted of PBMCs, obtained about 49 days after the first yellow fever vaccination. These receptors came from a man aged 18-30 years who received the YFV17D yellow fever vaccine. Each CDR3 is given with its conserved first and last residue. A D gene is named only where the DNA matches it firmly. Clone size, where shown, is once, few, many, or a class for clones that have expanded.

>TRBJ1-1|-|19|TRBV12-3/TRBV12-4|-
TGTGCCAGCAGTTTAACGGCCAGGGGTTTCCGCCCAATAAACACTGAAGCTTTCTTT
CASSLTARGFRPINTEAFF
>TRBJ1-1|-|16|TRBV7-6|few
TGTGCCAGCAGCTTATCCCCCGAGGGGGGGTACACTGAAGCTTTCTTT
CASSLSPEGGYTEAFF
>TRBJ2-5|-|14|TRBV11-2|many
TGTGCCAGCAGCGGTGAGACAGGTTGGGAGACCCAGTACTTC
CASSGETGWETQYF
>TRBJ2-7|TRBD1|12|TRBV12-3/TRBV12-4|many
TGTGCCAGCAGTTTCGACAGGGACGAGCAGTACTTC
CASSFDRDEQYF
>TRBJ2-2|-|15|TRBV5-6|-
TGTGCCAGCAGCTTGGGCGGTCAGAACACCGGGGAGCTGTTTTTT
CASSLGGQNTGELFF
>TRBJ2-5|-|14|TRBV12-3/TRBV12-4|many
TGTGCCAGCAGTTTACGGCAGGGCGAAGAGACCCAGTACTTC
CASSLRQGEETQYF
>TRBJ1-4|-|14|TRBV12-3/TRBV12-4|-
TGTGCCAGCACCTATCTTGCAACTAATGAAAAACTGTTTTTT
CASTYLATNEKLFF
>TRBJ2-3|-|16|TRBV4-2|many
TGTGCCAGCAGCCAGAGGAGTGGGGAGTGGGGAGATACGCAGTATTTT
CASSQRSGEWGDTQYF
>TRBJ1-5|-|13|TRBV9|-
TGTGCCAGCAGCGAGACCATACAGGGGCCCCAGCATTTT
CASSETIQGPQHF
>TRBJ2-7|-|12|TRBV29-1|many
TGCAGCGTCGCCTCTCGGGGCAGCGAGCAGTACTTC
CSVASRGSEQYF
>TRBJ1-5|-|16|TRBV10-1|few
TGCGCCAGCAGTGACCCCGGGAGTAATAGCAATCAGCCCCAGCATTTT
CASSDPGSNSNQPQHF
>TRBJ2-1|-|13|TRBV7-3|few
TGTGCCAGCAGCGCATCCTCTACAGGGGAGCAGTTCTTC
CASSASSTGEQFF
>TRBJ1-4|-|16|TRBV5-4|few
TGTGCCAGCAGTTGGCGGACGGGAACCGCCTTTGGAAAACTGTTTTTT
CASSWRTGTAFGKLFF
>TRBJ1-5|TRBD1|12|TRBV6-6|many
TGTGCCACAAGGACAGGGGACCAGCCCCAGCATTTT
CATRTGDQPQHF
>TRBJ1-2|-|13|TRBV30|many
TGTGCCTGGAGTAGAGACAGGCCCTATGGCTACACCTTC
CAWSRDRPYGYTF
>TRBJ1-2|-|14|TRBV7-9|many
TGTGCCAGCAGCTCCGCCCTGTTCACGCCTGGCTACACCTTC
CASSSALFTPGYTF
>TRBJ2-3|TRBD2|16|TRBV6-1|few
TGTGCCAGCAGTGATGGACTAGCGGGGGGCACAGATACGCAGTATTTT
CASSDGLAGGTDTQYF
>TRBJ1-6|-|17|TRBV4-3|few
TGCGCCAGCAGCCTTGGGCCTCTGAGCTCCTATAATTCACCCCTCCACTTT
CASSLGPLSSYNSPLHF
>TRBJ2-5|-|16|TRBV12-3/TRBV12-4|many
TGTGCCAGCAGTCTTTTGGGACAATTGAATGGGGAGACCCAGTACTTC
CASSLLGQLNGETQYF
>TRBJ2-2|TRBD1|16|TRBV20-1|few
TGCTGTGCTAGAGATGCGAGACAGGGGCCCACCGGGGAGCTGTTTTTT
CCARDARQGPTGELFF
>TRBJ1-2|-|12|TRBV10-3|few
TGTGCCATCAACCAGGGGAACTATGGCTACACCTTC
CAINQGNYGYTF
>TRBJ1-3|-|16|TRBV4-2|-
TGTGCCAGCAGCCAGGACCTTGAGACGGTCGGAAACACCATATATTTT
CASSQDLETVGNTIYF
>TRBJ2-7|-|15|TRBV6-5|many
TGTGCCAGCAGCCGAGGGACACCGGACTCCTACGAGCAGTACTTC
CASSRGTPDSYEQYF
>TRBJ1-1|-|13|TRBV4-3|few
TGCGCCAGCAGCCAATCGGGTGGAACTGAAGCTTTCTTT
CASSQSGGTEAFF
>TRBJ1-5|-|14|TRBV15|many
TGTGCCACCAGCAGAGAGTTCACAGACCAGCCCCAGCATTTT
CATSREFTDQPQHF
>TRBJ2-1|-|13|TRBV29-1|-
TGCAGCGTAAAGACGGATCTTTACAATGAGCAGTTCTTC
CSVKTDLYNEQFF
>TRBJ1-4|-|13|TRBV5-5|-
TGTGCCAGCAGCTTGCGGCGGTATGAAAAACTGTTTTTT
CASSLRRYEKLFF
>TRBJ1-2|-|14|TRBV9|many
TGTGCCAGCAGCGTAGGGTTTTTGGGATATGGCTACACCTTC
CASSVGFLGYGYTF